The next 20 T cell receptor beta chains were all read from a single sample in a study of shared clonotypes between healthy human individuals. Clones were read by immunoSEQ multiplex PCR, and TCRdb kept only the in-frame ones, dropping some. The table records around 2.5 million clones, over 85% of them present only once. Sample: naive CD4+ T cells from PBMCs. The subset was: CD45RA+ positively selected. Receptor source: a man between 18 and 35 years old in good health. Some clones in this sample may be carry-over from other donors' samples.

Details on this clone: Other nucleotide sequences in the sample specify the same CDR3. The chain has TRBV6-5 and TRBJ2-7; D not certain. The CDR3 totals 11 residues. Trimming left V 2 bases short and J 7 bases short, with 6 bases between. The germline CDR1 and CDR2 sequences are MNHEY and SVGAGI. The CDR3 nucleotides are TGTGCCAGCAGTTACCGTCGGGAGCAGTACTTC. It encodes CASSYRREQYF.

This clone has more than one count but fewer than ten. The chain recombines TRBV5-8 with TRBJ1-5, with 7 bases identical to TRBD1. The CDR3 covers 15 residues. CDR1 is SGHTS, CDR2 YDEGEE, per germline. The ends lost 4 bases at V and 1 base at J; junction bases unmatched: 5. The chain's CDR3 is CASSVTGASNQPQHF. DNA for the CDR3: TGTGCCAGCAGCGTCACAGGGGCGAGCAATCAGCCCCAGCATTTT.

The rearrangement uses TRBV28 and TRBJ1-5; a possible D gene is TRBD1 (6 bases). CDR1 and CDR2 (germline): MDHEN, SYDVKM. Trimming shortened V by 7 bases and J by 6 bases, and 16 bases separated the two germline ends. The CDR3 is 14 amino acids. CDR3: CASTVGGSIQPQHF. The CDR3 region has the DNA TGTGCCAGCACCGTAGGGGGGTCAATTCAGCCCCAGCATTTT.

The chain recombines TRBV7-2 with TRBJ2-7; D is perhaps TRBD2 (6 bases). Germline CDR1 reads SGHTA; CDR2 reads FQGNSA. V lost 5 bases, J lost 5 bases, and 16 bases lay in between. The CDR3 loop spans 14 amino acids. The CDR3 loop reads CASSTGAGLNEQYF. The DNA for the CDR3 is TGTGCCAGCAGCACAGGCGCGGGGCTGAACGAGCAGTACTTC.

The chain couples TRBV6-5 to TRBJ2-2, with D hard to call. V lost 6 bases and J 6 bases, leaving 8 bases between the germline ends. Germline CDR1 MNHEY, CDR2 SVGAGI. The CDR3 consists of 12 residues. The CDR3 loop reads CASSNRAGELFF. In DNA, the CDR3 is TGTGCCAGCAGCAATAGGGCCGGGGAGCTGTTTTTT.

The chain uses TRBV4-2 and TRBJ2-1, with TRBD2 matching over 7 bases. The trim removed 1 base at V and 10 bases at J, leaving 7 bases unmatched. The CDR3 contains 14 residues. The germline gives CDR1 LGHNA, CDR2 YNFKEQ. DNA of the CDR3: TGTGCCAGCAGCCAAGTACCGAGAGCGGGGGAGCAGTTCTTC. Its translation is CASSQVPRAGEQFF.

This clone is a singleton in its sample. The rearrangement joins TRBV7-2 to TRBJ2-7; TRBD2 agrees at 7 bases. Germline CDR1 SGHTA, CDR2 FQGNSA. With 5 bases clipped from V and 1 base from J, the junction kept 11 bases outside the gene matches. CDR3 size: 16 residues. Written as DNA, the CDR3 is TGTGCCAGCAGCCCCAGCCGGGGTAGCGGGTCCTACGAGCAGTACTTC. Protein sequence: CASSPSRGSGSYEQYF.

The rearrangement joins TRBV9 to TRBJ1-2, with TRBD1 matching 10 bases. The CDR3 length is 14 residues. CDR1 SGDLS and CDR2 YYNGEE come from the germline V gene. V was clipped by 5 bases and J by 9 bases; unmatched bases: 10. The CDR3 region is CASRRPGQGQSYTF. The CDR3, as DNA: TGTGCCAGCAGGCGCCCGGGACAGGGGCAGAGCTACACCTTC. Combining the CDR3 with reference TRBV9 and TRBJ1-2 gives the whole variable domain DSGVTQTPKHLITATGQRVTLRCSPRSGDLSVYWYQQSLDQGLQFLIQYYNGEERAKGNILERFSAQQFPDLHSELNLSSLELGDSALYFCASRRPGQGQSYTFGSGTRLTVV.

Written as DNA, the CDR3 is TGTGCCAGTAGTCCGCTTTTCCGGACAGGGAAGGACGGGGAGCTGTTTTTT. Protein: CASSPLFRTGKDGELFF. The genes are TRBV19 and TRBJ2-2; 8 bases agree with TRBD1. The V segment lost 5 bases and the J segment 7 bases; nucleotides outside the gene matches: 15. In germline, CDR1 is LNHDA, CDR2 SQIVND (reference sequence). This CDR3 comprises 17 residues.

As for this clone: The same CDR3 also results from other DNA sequences found in this sample. The CDR3 sequence is CAWSVTANYGYTF. The CDR3 region has the DNA TGTGCCTGGAGTGTCACCGCTAACTATGGCTACACCTTC. The chain joins TRBV30 to TRBJ1-2; D is undetermined. Between the trimmed V and J ends, which lost 0 bases and 0 bases, there was a span of 5 bases. CDR1 is GTSNPN, CDR2 SVGIG, per germline (reference sequence). CDR3 size: 13 residues. Combining the CDR3 with reference TRBV30 and TRBJ1-2 gives the whole variable domain SQTIHQWPATLVQPVGSPLSLECTVEGTSNPNLYWYRQAAGRGLQLLFYSVGIGQISSEVPQNLSASRPQDRQFILSSKKLLLSDSGFYLCAWSVTANYGYTFGSGTRLTVV.

This clone was observed a single time. This chain links TRBV4-1 with TRBJ1-3; no firm D call. The germline V gene encodes CDR1 MGHRA and CDR2 YSYEKL. The V end lost 1 base, the J end lost 0 bases, and 16 bases lay between the germline ends. The CDR3 has 18 residues. The CDR3 loop is CASSQVRSSPLSGNTIYF. The CDR3 region has the DNA TGCGCCAGCAGCCAAGTTAGGAGCAGCCCTCTCTCTGGAAACACCATATATTTT.

The rearrangement links TRBV6-6 to TRBJ2-7; no clear D. V was pared by 8 bases and J by 2 bases, with 10 bases between. Germline values: CDR1 MNHNY, CDR2 SVGAGI (reference sequence). This CDR3 comprises 12 residues. The CDR3: CASSGGAYEQYF. CDR3 bases: TGTGCCAGCTCGGGTGGGGCCTACGAGCAGTACTTC.

In this sample, this clone turned up once. The rearrangement joins TRBV7-2 to TRBJ2-7, with D unclear. The germline V gene encodes CDR1 SGHTA and CDR2 FQGNSA. V dropped 7 bases and J dropped 0 bases, with 19 bases sitting between them. The CDR3 consists of 16 residues. The CDR3 here is CASTLTADPSSYEQYF. CDR3 nucleotides: TGTGCCAGCACCCTCACGGCGGACCCATCCTCCTACGAGCAGTACTTC.

This clone was counted a single time. J is TRBJ2-7 and V is TRBV5-5; TRBD1 is a possible D gene (6 bases). This CDR3 contains 13 residues. V lost 4 bases to trimming and J lost 6 bases, with 14 bases between them. CDR1 is SGHKS and CDR2 is YYEKEE in the germline V gene (reference sequence). The CDR3 reads CASSGSLGAEQYF. In DNA, the CDR3 is TGTGCCAGCAGCGGTTCCCTGGGGGCCGAGCAGTACTTC.

This chain connects TRBV18 to TRBJ1-3, with unresolved D. Deletions cut 2 bases from V and 8 bases from J, with 7 bases between. The CDR3 is made up of 12 amino acids. CDR1 and CDR2 from the germline V gene are KGHSH and LQKENI. The CDR3 is CASSPAADTIYF. The CDR3 coding sequence is TGTGCCAGCTCACCAGCTGCGGACACCATATATTTT.

Remarks on this clone: The sample contains more than one DNA sequence encoding this CDR3. J is TRBJ1-5 and V is TRBV7-2, with D possibly being TRBD1 (5 bases). The CDR3 runs to 13 residues. CDR1 is SGHTA and CDR2 is FQGNSA in the germline V gene. The V end was cut by 1 base, the J end by 7 bases, with 8 bases between. The CDR3 sequence is CASSLEGDQPQHF. The CDR3 coding sequence is TGTGCCAGCAGCTTAGAAGGGGACCAGCCCCAGCATTTT.

The genes are TRBV18 and TRBJ2-2; D call uncertain. This CDR3 is 14 amino acids long. Germline lookup yields CDR1 KGHSH and CDR2 LQKENI. Trimming pared 0 bases from V and 6 bases from J, leaving 8 bases between. The CDR3 loop is CASSPPFMPGELFF. The CDR3 nucleotides are TGTGCCAGCTCACCACCGTTCATGCCCGGGGAGCTGTTTTTT.

The count of this clone is one. The V call is TRBV7-2, the J call TRBJ2-5; 12 positions agree with TRBD1. Germline trimming cut 5 bases from V and 5 bases from J; bases unmatched to any gene: 3. The CDR3 totals 14 residues. The germline CDR1 and CDR2 sequences are SGHTA and FQGNSA. The CDR3 protein is CASSTGQGAETQYF. The CDR3 DNA reads as TGTGCCAGCAGCACGGGACAGGGGGCGGAGACCCAGTACTTC.

The rearrangement uses TRBV19 and TRBJ2-2, with 8 positions matching TRBD1. This CDR3 comprises 16 residues. After removal of 3 bases from V and 0 bases from J, the junction contained 3 bases not matched to a gene. CDR1 and CDR2 from the germline V gene are LNHDA and SQIVND (reference sequence). The CDR3: CASSIPTGANTGELFF. CDR3 DNA: TGTGCCAGTAGTATTCCGACAGGGGCGAACACCGGGGAGCTGTTTTTT. The full variable domain, rest sourced from reference TRBV19 and TRBJ2-2, is DGGITQSPKYLFRKEGQNVTLSCEQNLNHDAMYWYRQDPGQGLRLIYYSQIVNDFQKGDIAEGYSVSREKKESFPLTVTSAQKNPTAFYLCASSIPTGANTGELFFGEGSRLTVL.

The gene calls are TRBV10-2 and TRBJ2-7, with a tentative D call TRBD1 (6 bases). The length of the CDR3 is 12 residues. Trimming stripped 6 bases from V and 0 bases from J, with 6 bases between. CDR1 and CDR2 from the germline V gene are WSHSY and SAAADI. The CDR3 nucleotides are TGCGCCAGCAGGGACAGCTCCTACGAGCAGTACTTC. Residues: CASRDSSYEQYF.